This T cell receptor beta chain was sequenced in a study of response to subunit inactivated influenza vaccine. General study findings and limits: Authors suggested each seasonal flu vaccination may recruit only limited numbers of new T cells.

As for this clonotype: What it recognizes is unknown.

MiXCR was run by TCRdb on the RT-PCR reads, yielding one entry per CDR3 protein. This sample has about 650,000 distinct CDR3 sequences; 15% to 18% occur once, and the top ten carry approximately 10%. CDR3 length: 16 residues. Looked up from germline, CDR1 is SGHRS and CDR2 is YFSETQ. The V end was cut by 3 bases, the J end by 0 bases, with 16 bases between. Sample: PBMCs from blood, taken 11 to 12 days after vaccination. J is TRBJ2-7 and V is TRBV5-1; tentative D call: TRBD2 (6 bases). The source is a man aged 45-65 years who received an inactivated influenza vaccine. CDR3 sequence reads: CASSSIRERGSYEQYF. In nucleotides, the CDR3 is TGCGCCAGCAGCTCAATTCGGGAGAGAGGCTCCTACGAGCAGTACTTC.